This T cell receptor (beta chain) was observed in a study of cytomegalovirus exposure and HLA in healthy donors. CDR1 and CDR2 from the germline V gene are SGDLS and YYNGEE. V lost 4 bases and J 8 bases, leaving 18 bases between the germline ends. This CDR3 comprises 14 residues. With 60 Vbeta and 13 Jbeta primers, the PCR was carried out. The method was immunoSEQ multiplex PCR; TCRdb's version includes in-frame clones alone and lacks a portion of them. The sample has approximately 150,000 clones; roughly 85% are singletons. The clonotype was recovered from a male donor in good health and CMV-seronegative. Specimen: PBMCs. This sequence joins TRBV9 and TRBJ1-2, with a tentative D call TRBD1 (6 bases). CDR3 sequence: CASSRDTTQMGYTF. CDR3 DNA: TGTGCCAGCAGCAGGGACACCACCCAAATGGGCTACACCTTC.